The 15 T cell receptor beta chains below all came from one sample that was sequenced in a study of T cells in Graves' hyperthyroidism and ophthalmopathy. There were TCR beta CDR3 regions amplified from RNA transcripts. First-round RT-PCR targeting the TCR CDR3 was performed with the HTBI primer set. TCRdb re-analysed the multiplex PCR reads in MiXCR, keeping a single row per CDR3 protein. The sample lists approximately 400,000 distinct CDR3 sequences, under 20% occurring once. Sequencing was carried out using blood. The receptors come from a woman under 30 with Graves' hyperthyroidism.

This clonotype has a count of ten or more. This chain connects TRBV20-1 to TRBJ2-7; 9 nucleotides agree with TRBD2. This CDR3 region has 14 residues. Germline-derived CDR1 and CDR2 are DFQATT and SNEGSKA (reference sequence). The trim removed 1 base at V and 3 bases at J, leaving 4 bases unmatched. CDR3 sequence: CSARGERGDYEQYF. The CDR3 nucleotides are TGCAGTGCTAGAGGGGAGCGGGGGGACTACGAGCAGTACTTC.

This clonotype appeared a few times. The V and J genes are TRBV29-1 and TRBJ2-3, with D perhaps TRBD2 (6 bases). Trimming took off 3 bases at V and 8 bases at J, with 12 bases between the two ends. The CDR3 is 12 amino acids. Germline values: CDR1 SQVTM, CDR2 ANQGSEA. The CDR3 protein is CSVDGDFVTQYF. The CDR3 nucleotides read TGCAGCGTTGATGGGGACTTCGTTACGCAGTATTTT.

This clonotype has a handful of counts. The V and J genes are TRBV5-1 and TRBJ2-7, with TRBD2 matching 11 bases. Germline V gene lookup returns CDR1 SGHRS and CDR2 YFSETQ. V trimming: 1 base; J trimming: 2 bases; junction bases outside the gene matches: 2. This CDR3 comprises 15 residues. The CDR3 loop is CASSLFSGGAYEQYF. DNA for the CDR3: TGCGCCAGCAGCTTGTTTAGCGGGGGGGCCTACGAGCAGTACTTC. The complete variable domain, with remaining parts taken from reference TRBV5-1 and TRBJ2-7, reads KAGVTQTPRYLIKTRGQQVTLSCSPISGHRSVSWYQQTPGQGLQFLFEYFSETQRNKGNFPGRFSGRQFSNSRSEMNVSTLELGDSALYLCASSLFSGGAYEQYFGPGTRLTVT.

Many counts were recorded for this clonotype. The chain couples TRBV24-1 to TRBJ1-5; 7 bases match TRBD1. Trimming removed 9 bases from V and 0 bases from J; junction bases left unmatched: 16. The CDR3 has 18 residues. Germline CDR1 reads KGHDR; CDR2 reads SFDVKD. CDR3 amino acids: CATFTTRQGRSSNQPQHF. The CDR3 DNA follows: TGTGCCACCTTCACGACGAGACAGGGAAGAAGTAGCAATCAGCCCCAGCATTTT.

The chain joins TRBV7-2 to TRBJ1-2; 7 nucleotides match TRBD1. Germline assignment: CDR1 SGHTA and CDR2 FQGNSA. The CDR3 consists of 13 residues. V trimming: 1 base; J trimming: 8 bases; junction bases outside the gene matches: 4. The chain's CDR3 is CASSLVAGGGYTF. The CDR3 DNA is TGTGCCAGCAGCTTAGTGGCAGGGGGAGGCTACACCTTC.

The chain is built from TRBV6-1 and TRBJ2-7; D may be TRBD1 (5 bases). V was pared by 7 bases and J by 3 bases, with 10 bases between. This CDR3 has 12 amino acids. The germline CDR1 and CDR2 sequences are MNHNS and SASEGT. The CDR3 DNA reads as TGTGCCAGCATAAGGGGAATCTACGAGCAGTACTTC. It encodes CASIRGIYEQYF.

This rearrangement joins TRBV12-3 or TRBV12-4 to TRBJ2-5; D is perhaps TRBD1 or TRBD2 (5 bases each). CDR3 length: 13 residues. The V and J ends lost 3 bases and 6 bases respectively, with 11 bases between them. The CDR3: CASSLGEGKTQYF. The CDR3 coding sequence is TGTGCCAGCAGTTTGGGGGAAGGCAAGACCCAGTACTTC.

This clonotype occurred a few times. V is TRBV20-1 and J is TRBJ2-7; D may match TRBD1 or TRBD2 (6 bases each). V shed 3 bases and J shed 6 bases, with 15 bases lying between them. This CDR3 is built from 13 residues. Germline V lookup: CDR1 DFQATT, CDR2 SNEGSKA (reference sequence). The CDR3 DNA reads TGCAGTGCTAGGGGGGCTGGGGGGAGCGAGCAGTACTTC. This translates into CSARGAGGSEQYF.

In this sample, this clonotype turned up many times. The rearrangement links TRBV2 to TRBJ2-2; tentative D call: TRBD2 (5 bases). The CDR3 length is 15 residues. V shed 5 bases and J shed 6 bases, with 16 bases lying between them. Germline V gene sequence: CDR1 SNHLY, CDR2 FYNNEI. Written as DNA, the CDR3 is TGTGCCAGCAGTTCCGACACCCCCGGGGCCGGGGAGCTGTTTTTT. Its translation is CASSSDTPGAGELFF.

This clonotype appeared many times. This rearrangement joins TRBV2 to TRBJ1-5, with D maybe TRBD1 (5 bases). Trimming cost V 7 bases and J 0 bases, with 16 bases left between them. The CDR3 is 16 amino acids. The V gene's germline CDR1 is SNHLY and CDR2 FYNNEI. The CDR3 is CASKGQGSYSNQPQHF. The CDR3 DNA sequence: TGTGCCAGCAAGGGGCAGGGATCCTATAGCAATCAGCCCCAGCATTTT.

This clonotype was seen repeatedly, ten times or more. The V call is TRBV24-1, the J call TRBJ1-2; D is perhaps TRBD1 (6 bases). Germline loops: CDR1 KGHDR, CDR2 SFDVKD. Trimming shortened V by 3 bases and J by 2 bases, and 12 bases separated the two germline ends. CDR3 length: 15 residues. This CDR3 reads CATSDPGQPNYGYTF. CDR3 in DNA: TGTGCCACCAGTGATCCAGGACAGCCAAACTATGGCTACACCTTC.

This clonotype was seen many times. CDR3 coding DNA: TGTGCCAGCAGCCCGCCTGAGGAGGGCGCGATTCGTGGAAACACCATATATTTT. Protein: CASSPPEEGAIRGNTIYF. V and J are TRBV4-2 and TRBJ1-3; D unclear. V lost 4 bases and J lost 3, with 22 bases in between. The CDR3 is made up of 18 amino acids. Germline V gene data show CDR1 as LGHNA and CDR2 as YNFKEQ.

Ten or more counts support this clonotype. This chain connects TRBV10-3 to TRBJ2-7; D gene uncertain. In germline, CDR1 is ENHRY, CDR2 SYGVKD. The V and J ends lost 6 bases and 7 bases respectively, with 10 bases between them. The CDR3 is made up of 11 amino acids. Here the CDR3 reads CAIRGEWEQYF. The CDR3 nucleotides are TGTGCCATCAGAGGAGAGTGGGAGCAGTACTTC.

In this sample, this clonotype turned up many times. V and J are TRBV5-5 and TRBJ1-1, with D maybe TRBD1 (5 bases). The CDR3 consists of 16 residues. Per germline, CDR1 SGHKS and CDR2 YYEKEE (reference sequence). The V end was cut by 10 bases, the J end by 1 base, with 23 bases between. For the CDR3, the DNA is TGTGCCGCCAGCAGCTACGGGGGGATAGGGAACACTGAAGCTTTCTTT. This translates into CAASSYGGIGNTEAFF.

This clonotype has a count of ten or more. The chain couples TRBV15 to TRBJ1-2; 8 nucleotides match TRBD1. The V gene's germline CDR1 is LNHNV and CDR2 YYDKDF (reference sequence). The V segment lost 0 bases and the J segment 6 bases; nucleotides outside the gene matches: 6. This CDR3 comprises 15 residues. The chain's CDR3 is CATSRDKTGGHGYTF. The CDR3 DNA sequence: TGTGCCACCAGCAGAGATAAAACAGGGGGACATGGCTACACCTTC.